This TCR beta chain was identified during a study of naive CD8 T cells in extremely preterm neonates. Study in general: Adult ages are 25-50 years in the abstract, 20-50 in methods.

Study-wide results and limits: Preterm CDR3s were shorter than older groups', with fewer N additions and less trimming.

The CDR3 extends over 15 amino acids. V lost 0 bases to trimming and J lost 5 bases, with 11 bases between them. Germline V gene data show CDR1 as LGHNA and CDR2 as YSLEER. Comments on this clone: Its target is unknown.

TCRdb's copy holds only in-frame clones and misses some; the assay was immunoSEQ multiplex PCR. This table has several thousand clones, nearly 98% appearing once. Blood donors were healthy children aged about 16-56 months and healthy nonsmoking adults. Aged 20-50 years with median roughly 40 years, adult controls were healthy nonsmokers. The rearrangement uses TRBV4-3 and TRBJ1-5; unclear D gene. This clonotype originated in a human donor in good health. The sample was naive CD8+ T cells from blood. The CDR3 region is CASSQDSGRDQPQHF. The DNA of the CDR3 is TGCGCCAGCAGCCAAGATTCCGGGAGGGATCAGCCCCAGCATTTT.